The T cell receptor (beta chain) under discussion was sequenced for a study of blood T cell repertoires in COVID-19. Study at large: T cells, B-cell-depleted T cells, or PBMCs supplied cDNA or gDNA.

CDR3 size: 15 residues. The germline gives CDR1 LNHDA, CDR2 SQIVND (reference sequence). Trimming cost V 3 bases and J 4 bases, with 16 bases left between them. As originally analysed: Estimation of nucleated cell counts relied on the amplification of reference gene primers. The repertoire was sequenced with immunoSEQ multiplex PCR; TCRdb's copy has only in-frame clones and lacks some. The DNA gave D and trimming, while V, J and clone size come from that table. The table shows 50,000 or so clones, with about 90% occurring only once. The sequence derives from a man older than 75 with acute or convalescent COVID-19. The chain has TRBV19 and TRBJ2-7; D might be TRBD1 (6 bases). Sequencing was carried out using peripheral blood. The CDR3 DNA reads as TGTGCCAGTAGTATTCGGTCGGACAGAGGATACGAGCAGTACTTC. It codes for CASSIRSDRGYEQYF.